This T cell receptor beta chain was sequenced in a study of T cells in Graves' hyperthyroidism and ophthalmopathy. Study-level background: Peripheral blood was obtained at initial diagnosis, preceding any treatment.

There were TCR beta CDR3 regions amplified from RNA transcripts. HTBI primers were the set used in a first-round RT-PCR of the TCR CDR3. One entry per CDR3 protein, called by TCRdb with MiXCR from the multiplex PCR reads. The repertoire includes around 520,000 distinct CDR3 sequences, 14% of them detected once, and approximately 15% sits in the top ten. Germline V gives CDR1 MDHEN, CDR2 SYDVKM. V was pared by 0 bases and J by 0 bases, with 1 base of the junction left unmatched. This CDR3 comprises 16 residues. General study results and limits: The blood repertoire included most of the expanded thyroid clonotypes above 0.001.

This clonotype showed up many times. Its target is unknown. Sequenced material: blood. This TCR derives from a woman in her thirties or forties with Graves' hyperthyroidism. This chain links TRBV28 with TRBJ2-1; TRBD2 agrees at 8 bases. CDR3 loop: CASSLWLAGSYNEQFF. CDR3 in DNA: TGTGCCAGCAGTTTATGGCTAGCGGGCTCCTACAATGAGCAGTTCTTC. The full variable domain, with the rest looked up from reference TRBV28 and TRBJ2-1, is DVKVTQSSRYLVKRTGEKVFLECVQDMDHENMFWYRQDPGLGLRLIYFSYDVKMKEKGDIPEGYSVSREKKERFSLILESASTNQTSMYLCASSLWLAGSYNEQFFGPGTRLTVL.